This passage covers 23 T cell receptor beta chains from one sample sequenced in a study of blood T cell repertoires in COVID-19. Sequenced by immunoSEQ multiplex PCR; TCRdb stores in-frame clones only, minus some. Of over 250,000 clones in the sample, about 87% were seen once. The specimen sequenced was PBMCs or T cells enriched from blood (not recorded which). These receptors originate from a woman aged 30 to 39 who had recovered from COVID-19.

The V gene is TRBV30, the J gene TRBJ2-7, with 9 bases that match TRBD1. The junction had 12 bases not matched to a gene; V was cut back by 5 bases and J by 7 bases. From germline, CDR1 is GTSNPN and CDR2 SVGIG (reference sequence). CDR3 length: 14 residues. CDR3 sequence (DNA): TGTGCCTGGGGAGGGGGACAGGGCCTGGGGGAGCAGTACTTC. Amino acids: CAWGGGQGLGEQYF.

The chain has TRBV29-1 and TRBJ1-1; possible D gene TRBD1, 5 bases. CDR1 is SQVTM and CDR2 is ANQGSEA in the germline V gene. The ends were cut back, 4 bases at V and 4 bases at J, with 16 bases in the middle. The CDR3 length is 14 residues. The CDR3 protein is CSVGRGTVSTEAFF. The CDR3 DNA reads as TGCAGCGTTGGAAGGGGTACGGTGAGCACTGAAGCTTTCTTT.

The V and J genes are TRBV7-2 and TRBJ2-7; 9 positions agree with TRBD1. After removal of 6 bases from V and 4 bases from J, the junction contained 7 bases not matched to a gene. CDR1 is SGHTA, CDR2 FQGNSA, per germline. The CDR3 is made up of 14 amino acids. The CDR3 reads CASRAGTGPYEQYF. The CDR3 DNA reads TGTGCCAGCAGAGCCGGGACAGGGCCTTACGAGCAGTACTTC.

In its sample, this clone was seen a few times. The gene calls are TRBV30 and TRBJ1-5; D unclear. CDR3 length equals 15 residues. Germline CDR1 GTSNPN, CDR2 SVGIG (reference sequence). V was clipped by 1 base and J by 1 base, with 11 bases between them. CDR3 residues: CAWSGGLGSNQPQHF. CDR3 in DNA: TGTGCCTGGAGTGGAGGGCTCGGGAGCAATCAGCCCCAGCATTTT.

The chain carries TRBV2 and TRBJ1-1; D is ambiguous. Germline assignment: CDR1 SNHLY and CDR2 FYNNEI. The ends were cut back, 4 bases at V and 4 bases at J, with 10 bases in the middle. CDR3 length: 13 amino acids. The CDR3, as DNA: TGTGCCAGCAGTGCAGAGGAGGGCACTGAAGCTTTCTTT. This gives the protein CASSAEEGTEAFF.

The rearrangement uses TRBV5-5 and TRBJ2-5, with 9 bases identical to TRBD1. The V and J ends lost 4 bases and 2 bases, in that order; junction bases with no gene match: 3. This CDR3 has 14 amino acids. Germline CDR1 SGHKS, CDR2 YYEKEE (reference sequence). CDR3 DNA sequence: TGTGCCAGCAGCCTGGGGACAGGGCAAGAGACCCAGTACTTC. Translated: CASSLGTGQETQYF. Drawing the rest from reference TRBV5-5 and TRBJ2-5, the complete variable domain is DAGVTQSPTHLIKTRGQQVTLRCSPISGHKSVSWYQQVLGQGPQFIFQYYEKEERGRGNFPDRFSARQFPNYSSELNVNALLLGDSALYLCASSLGTGQETQYFGPGTRLLVL.

This chain uses TRBV30 with TRBJ2-3; the D is unclear. This CDR3 is 16 amino acids long. V shed 2 bases and J shed 1 base, with 16 bases lying between them. The germline CDR1 and CDR2 sequences are GTSNPN and SVGIG (reference sequence). CDR3 coding DNA: TGTGCCTGGAGTTGGTGGGCCGCCCGCCGCACAGATACGCAGTATTTT. Its translation is CAWSWWAARRTDTQYF. The complete variable domain, with remaining parts taken from reference TRBV30 and TRBJ2-3, reads SQTIHQWPATLVQPVGSPLSLECTVEGTSNPNLYWYRQAAGRGLQLLFYSVGIGQISSEVPQNLSASRPQDRQFILSSKKLLLSDSGFYLCAWSWWAARRTDTQYFGPGTRLTVL.

In nucleotides, the CDR3 is TGTGCCAGCAGTTACTTGGGGACTCTCCGGGCTAATGAAAAACTGTTTTTT. This codes for CASSYLGTLRANEKLFF. The chain employs TRBV6-7 and TRBJ1-4, with D perhaps matching TRBD1 (5 bases). TRBV6-7 is an open reading frame whose function is uncertain. V was trimmed by 1 base and J by 3 bases, leaving 15 bases between them. The CDR3 sequence is 17 residues long.

This chain links TRBV5-1 with TRBJ2-2; 10 bases line up with TRBD2. Looked up from germline, CDR1 is SGHRS and CDR2 is YFSETQ. The CDR3 is made up of 18 amino acids. Losses at the gene ends were 1 base for V and 0 bases for J; bases not matched to a gene: 6. The CDR3 bases are TGCGCCAGCAGCTTGTGGACTAGCGGTTTCGCGAACACCGGGGAGCTGTTTTTT. It encodes CASSLWTSGFANTGELFF.

This clone has a single count. The rearrangement joins TRBV19 to TRBJ2-2, with 7 bases fitting TRBD2. There are 16 residues in the CDR3. Germline V gene lookup returns CDR1 LNHDA and CDR2 SQIVND (reference sequence). With V trimmed by 4 bases and J by 4 bases, 9 bases remained unmatched. The CDR3 sequence: CASSSPGRGSTGELFF. CDR3 nucleotide sequence: TGTGCCAGTAGTAGTCCTGGGCGGGGGAGCACCGGGGAGCTGTTTTTT. Full variable domain (rest looked up from reference TRBV19 and TRBJ2-2): DGGITQSPKYLFRKEGQNVTLSCEQNLNHDAMYWYRQDPGQGLRLIYYSQIVNDFQKGDIAEGYSVSREKKESFPLTVTSAQKNPTAFYLCASSSPGRGSTGELFFGEGSRLTVL.

This rearrangement joins TRBV7-9 to TRBJ2-1, with 7 bases lining up with TRBD2. This CDR3 has 11 amino acids. Germline V gives CDR1 SEHNR, CDR2 FQNEAQ (reference sequence). CDR3 DNA: TGTGCGGGGAGGGCGGTCTTGGAGCAGTTCTTC. Its protein product is CAGRAVLEQFF.

This clone occurred once. The chain uses TRBV18 and TRBJ1-3; a possible D gene is TRBD1 (5 bases). From germline, CDR1 is KGHSH and CDR2 LQKENI. V was pared by 5 bases and J by 0 bases, with 17 bases between. The CDR3 consists of 17 residues. CDR3 amino acids: CASSSSPGGSSGNTIYF. DNA of the CDR3: TGTGCCAGCTCATCCTCACCGGGGGGGAGCTCTGGAAACACCATATATTTT.

The V gene is TRBV5-4, the J gene TRBJ1-6; D is undetermined. Germline V CDR1 and CDR2: SGHNT, YYREEE (reference sequence). Between the trimmed V and J ends, which lost 2 bases and 7 bases, there was a span of 10 bases. The CDR3 runs to 14 residues. The CDR3 bases are TGTGCCAGCAGCTTAAGACTGATGAATTCACCCCTCCACTTT. Translating gives CASSLRLMNSPLHF.

V usage is TRBV2 and J usage is TRBJ1-5; tentatively, D is TRBD1 (5 bases). This CDR3 is 13 amino acids long. The germline V gene has CDR1 SNHLY and CDR2 FYNNEI. The ends were cut back, 2 bases at V and 8 bases at J, with 10 bases in the middle. The CDR3 nucleotides read TGTGCCAGCAGTGAATGGGGCGGGGAGCCCCAGCATTTT. Protein sequence: CASSEWGGEPQHF.

The chain has TRBV4-3 and TRBJ1-2; no reliable D call. The CDR3 sequence is 15 residues long. With 0 bases removed from V and 4 bases from J, the gap between germline ends came to 12 bases. The V gene's germline CDR1 is LGHNA and CDR2 YSLEER. The DNA of the CDR3 is TGCGCCAGCAGCCAAGAACGAGGTGGAGGCTATGGCTACACCTTC. It encodes CASSQERGGGYGYTF.

The chain links TRBV5-4 to TRBJ2-7; 8 nucleotides align to TRBD1. CDR1 is SGHNT and CDR2 is YYREEE in the germline V gene (reference sequence). CDR3 length: 17 amino acids. After removal of 4 bases from V and 5 bases from J, the junction contained 17 bases not matched to a gene. CDR3 nucleotides: TGTGCCAGCAGCCGAGAAATTAGGACAGGGAAAGGTCACGAGCAGTACTTC. Protein product: CASSREIRTGKGHEQYF.

The V call is TRBV19, the J call TRBJ1-1; no definite D call. The CDR3 contains 14 residues. V lost 9 bases, J lost 2 bases, and 16 bases lay in between. Germline CDR1 reads LNHDA; CDR2 reads SQIVND (reference sequence). The CDR3 protein is CASTIGVINTEAFF. The CDR3 coding sequence is TGTGCCAGCACTATAGGAGTTATTAACACTGAAGCTTTCTTT.

This clone has a single count. The chain carries TRBV19 and TRBJ1-6, with no clear D. The CDR3 totals 15 residues. V was pared by 10 bases and J by 7 bases, with 20 bases between. Germline CDR1 and CDR2: LNHDA and SQIVND (reference sequence). CDR3 amino acids: CATNTPRQTNSPLHF. The CDR3 DNA sequence: TGTGCCACCAACACCCCCAGGCAGACCAATTCACCCCTCCACTTT.

The chain carries TRBV6-5 and TRBJ2-2, with 9 bases matching TRBD2. The germline V gene has CDR1 MNHEY and CDR2 SVGAGI. The CDR3 sequence is 16 residues long. Trimming cost V 2 bases and J 3 bases; bases outside gene matches: 4. This CDR3 is CASSYGSGGYTGELFF. The CDR3 nucleotides read TGTGCCAGCAGTTACGGTAGCGGGGGCTACACCGGGGAGCTGTTTTTT.

The gene calls are TRBV5-1 and TRBJ2-7, with a weak D call TRBD2 (5 bases). From germline, CDR1 is SGHRS and CDR2 YFSETQ. V was cut by 3 bases and J by 3 bases, with 13 bases left in between. This CDR3 spans 14 amino acids. CDR3 coding DNA: TGCGCCAGCAGCTGGAACGGGGATGGCTACGAGCAGTACTTC. Its translation is CASSWNGDGYEQYF.

The chain carries TRBV28 and TRBJ2-2; D may be TRBD1 (5 bases). The germline V gene encodes CDR1 MDHEN and CDR2 SYDVKM. Trimming stripped 2 bases from V and 2 bases from J, with 9 bases between. There are 15 residues in the CDR3. In DNA, the CDR3 is TGTGCCAGCAGTTTAGGGCAGGGTAACACCGGGGAGCTGTTTTTT. It encodes CASSLGQGNTGELFF.

The CDR3 loop is CASSLVAAVDEKLFF. CDR3 nucleotides: TGCGCCAGCAGCTTGGTTGCTGCGGTCGATGAAAAACTGTTTTTT. V is TRBV5-1 and J is TRBJ1-4; D is undetermined. Trimming removed 0 bases from V and 6 bases from J, with 12 bases in between. Per the germline V gene, CDR1 is SGHRS and CDR2 is YFSETQ. The CDR3 covers 15 residues.

The rearrangement links TRBV30 to TRBJ2-7, with TRBD2 as a possible D gene (5 bases). CDR1 is GTSNPN and CDR2 is SVGIG in the germline V gene (reference sequence). The germline V and J ends were trimmed by 0 bases and 6 bases, with 15 bases remaining between them. The CDR3 length is 14 residues. The CDR3 is CAWSVTGSGSEQYF. DNA for the CDR3: TGTGCCTGGAGTGTAACCGGCAGTGGGAGCGAGCAGTACTTC.